The clone carrying this T cell receptor (beta chain) was counted a few times. Its antigen is unidentified. The CDR3 contains 14 residues. The germline CDR1 and CDR2 sequences are MGHRA and YSYEKL. V dropped 3 bases and J dropped 2 bases, with 11 bases sitting between them. Each CDR3 protein is one row after TCRdb ran MiXCR on the 5' RACE reads. The table includes 450,000 to 650,000 distinct CDR3 sequences, around 17% detected once. The sample originates from a study of T-cell memory formation after mild COVID-19. Whole-study findings and limits: Contracting CD4+ clones lay largely in CM and EM, with CD8+ ones residing in EMRA. Proof of SARS-CoV-2 specificity was absent for the second-wave clones that crested on day 37.

The V and J genes are TRBV4-1 and TRBJ2-7, with D possibly being TRBD1 (6 bases). The receptor's source is an adult woman who had mild COVID-19 (a few samples of this study predate the infection). Cell type and time point are not known. The sample comprised PBMCs or a T cell subset sorted from them (not recorded which). The DNA of the CDR3 is TGCGCCAGCAGCCAGATAGGGACAACCTACGAGCAGTACTTC. Protein product: CASSQIGTTYEQYF.